This T cell receptor (beta chain) emerged from a study of blood T cell repertoires in COVID-19. Study as a whole: Samples representing acute and convalescent COVID-19 were sourced from the United States, Italy and Spain.

The germline V and J ends were trimmed by 1 base and 5 bases, with 8 bases remaining between them. The CDR3 is 14 amino acids. In germline, CDR1 is SGHAT, CDR2 FQNNGV. Assay used: immunoSEQ multiplex PCR; TCRdb lists only in-frame clones, some missing. This sample has approximately 56,000 clones, with about four fifths found just once. This clone turned up a few times. The specimen sequenced was peripheral blood. The chain employs TRBV11-2 and TRBJ2-2, with a tentative D call TRBD1 (5 bases). This clonotype originated in a man aged 65 to 79 with active COVID-19. The CDR3 DNA follows: TGTGCCAGCAGCTTAGGCACAGGTACCGGGGAGCTGTTTTTT. Amino acid sequence: CASSLGTGTGELFF.